The 11 T cell receptor beta chains listed next were all sequenced from one sample in a study of OX40 agonist ivuxolimab in advanced cancers. Sequencing used immunoSEQ multiplex PCR; TCRdb keeps in-frame clones, though not all of them. In the table there are more than 55,000 clones, around 85% of which are singletons. This specimen consisted of CD4+ or CD8+ T cells sorted from blood, obtained in a trial of the OX40 agonist ivuxolimab. Receptors were obtained from an adult with an advanced solid tumor such as melanoma, head and neck, liver or kidney cancer.

With regard to this clone: The sample holds other DNA sequences that translate to the same CDR3. This chain connects TRBV2 to TRBJ1-2; D possibly corresponds to TRBD1 (5 bases). This CDR3 is 12 amino acids long. Germline V lookup: CDR1 SNHLY, CDR2 FYNNEI. Trimming cost V 6 bases and J 8 bases, with 13 bases left between them. The CDR3 loop reads CASSGGGGGYTF. DNA for the CDR3: TGTGCCAGCAGCGGGGGAGGAGGCGGCTACACCTTC.

The genes are TRBV7-9 and TRBJ2-7; possible D gene TRBD1, 6 bases. Trimming removed 5 bases from V and 6 bases from J, with 20 bases in between. CDR1 and CDR2 (germline): SEHNR, FQNEAQ (reference sequence). CDR3 length: 15 residues. The CDR3 region is CASSRQGFRLGEQYF. The CDR3 DNA reads TGTGCCAGCAGCCGCCAGGGGTTTCGATTGGGCGAGCAGTACTTC. The full variable domain, completed using reference TRBV7-9 and TRBJ2-7, is DTGVSQNPRHKITKRGQNVTFRCDPISEHNRLYWYRQTLGQGPEFLTYFQNEAQLEKSRLLSDRFSAERPKGSFSTLEIQRTEQGDSAMYLCASSRQGFRLGEQYFGPGTRLTVT.

V usage is TRBV11-3 and J usage is TRBJ1-2; a weak D match, TRBD1 (5 bases). Germline V gene sequence: CDR1 SGHNT, CDR2 YENEEA. V shed 3 bases and J shed 8 bases, with 13 bases lying between them. The CDR3 contains 13 residues. The CDR3, as DNA: TGTGCCAGCAGCTTTACAGGTTCTCGGGGCTACACCTTC. Its protein is CASSFTGSRGYTF.

The chain links TRBV4-3 to TRBJ1-5; no clear D. Trimming pared 3 bases from V and 5 bases from J, leaving 11 bases between. Germline values: CDR1 LGHNA, CDR2 YSLEER. This CDR3 contains 14 residues. CDR3: CASSQGFGDQPQHF. DNA of the CDR3: TGCGCCAGCAGCCAGGGATTCGGGGATCAGCCCCAGCATTTT.

This clone has only one observation. One end of the junction varies from germline; a read error may be responsible. This chain uses TRBV12-5 with TRBJ1-3, with no clear D. The CDR3 spans 13 residues. Germline V CDR1 and CDR2: LGHNT, FRNRAP. CDR3 DNA: TGTGCTAGTGGCTCGTCCTCTGGAAACACCACATATTTT. Its translation is CASGSSSGNTTYF.

The genes are TRBV7-9 and TRBJ1-3; 8 bases align to TRBD1. Looked up from germline, CDR1 is SEHNR and CDR2 is FQNEAQ (reference sequence). The CDR3 loop spans 18 amino acids. V was clipped by 1 base and J by 6 bases; unmatched bases: 14. In DNA, the CDR3 is TGTGCCAGCAGCTTAGGCGAATTCGGACAGGGAGGTAAAAACACCATATATTTT. This sequence encodes CASSLGEFGQGGKNTIYF. The variable domain in full, with the rest retrieved from reference TRBV7-9 and TRBJ1-3, is DTGVSQNPRHKITKRGQNVTFRCDPISEHNRLYWYRQTLGQGPEFLTYFQNEAQLEKSRLLSDRFSAERPKGSFSTLEIQRTEQGDSAMYLCASSLGEFGQGGKNTIYFGEGSWLTVV.

The genes are TRBV6-5 and TRBJ1-1; D remains unclear. CDR3 length: 14 amino acids. Trimming pared 0 bases from V and 2 bases from J, leaving 7 bases between. Germline lookup yields CDR1 MNHEY and CDR2 SVGAGI. CDR3 DNA sequence: TGTGCCAGCAGTTACTCTCCTGATAACACTGAAGCTTTCTTT. Translating gives CASSYSPDNTEAFF.

The rearrangement uses TRBV7-6 and TRBJ2-5; tentative D call: TRBD2 (6 bases). Between the trimmed V and J ends, which lost 2 bases and 4 bases, there was a span of 8 bases. There are 13 residues in the CDR3. Per the germline V gene, CDR1 is SGHVS and CDR2 is FNYEAQ. CDR3 residues: CASSLPGGETQYF. The CDR3 nucleotides read TGTGCCAGCAGCTTACCCGGGGGAGAGACCCAGTACTTC. Complete variable domain (other parts from reference TRBV7-6 and TRBJ2-5): GAGVSQSPRYKVTKRGQDVALRCDPISGHVSLYWYRQALGQGPEFLTYFNYEAQQDKSGLPNDRFSAERPEGSISTLTIQRTEQRDSAMYRCASSLPGGETQYFGPGTRLLVL.

The rearrangement uses TRBV6-5 and TRBJ1-1; the match to TRBD1 covers 7 bases. Germline assignment: CDR1 MNHEY and CDR2 SVGAGI. This CDR3 is 15 amino acids long. V lost 2 bases, J lost 3 bases, and 6 bases stayed unmatched. The CDR3 loop reads CASSYRTGWDTEAFF. CDR3 DNA sequence: TGTGCCAGCAGTTACAGGACAGGATGGGACACTGAAGCTTTCTTT.

The J gene is TRBJ2-3, the V gene TRBV27; 9 bases are shared with TRBD2. Trimming removed 3 bases from V and 5 bases from J; junction bases left unmatched: 12. Germline assignment: CDR1 MNHEY and CDR2 SMNVEV (reference sequence). This CDR3 is 17 amino acids long. CDR3 protein: CASSLFRGRAGKDTQYF. DNA of the CDR3: TGTGCCAGCAGTTTGTTTCGCGGGAGGGCGGGTAAAGATACGCAGTATTTT.

This clone was detected only once. The chain combines TRBV5-8 with TRBJ2-5, with no clear D. The J call may be wrong; the DNA end is better matched by TRBJ2-7. CDR3 size: 12 residues. Germline V gene sequence: CDR1 SGHTS, CDR2 YDEGEE. The CDR3 DNA follows: TGTGCCAGCAGCTTGGGAATCTACGAGCAGTACTTC. Protein product: CASSLGIYEQYF.